The 7 T cell receptor beta chains listed next were all sequenced from one sample in a study of shared clonotypes between healthy human individuals. Profiled with immunoSEQ multiplex PCR; TCRdb holds only in-frame clones, not every one. In the table there are millions of clones, approximately 93% of which are singletons. Sequences were obtained from naive CD4+ T cells from PBMCs. The subset was: CD45RA+ positively selected. These receptors originate from a man aged 18-30 years in good health. Some clones in this sample may be carry-over from other donors' samples.

The V gene is TRBV21-1, the J gene TRBJ2-7; the DNA was not used to check the table's D call, TRBD1. TRBV21-1 is a pseudogene segment. The CDR3 is 11 amino acids. The DNA of the CDR3 is TGTGCCAGGGGGGGACAGTACGAGCAGTACTTC. Amino acid sequence: CARGGQYEQYF.

The chain uses TRBV5-1 and TRBJ2-3, with D tentatively TRBD1 (6 bases). CDR1 SGHRS and CDR2 YFSETQ come from the germline V gene. V was pared by 2 bases and J by 4 bases, with 20 bases between. CDR3 length equals 17 residues. The CDR3: CASSFYRDNILADTQYF. CDR3 sequence (DNA): TGCGCCAGCAGCTTCTACCGGGACAACATCTTGGCAGATACGCAGTATTTT.

The chain joins TRBV28 to TRBJ2-3, with 8 bases aligning to TRBD2. The CDR3 consists of 15 residues. The V gene's germline CDR1 is MDHEN and CDR2 SYDVKM. Trimming cost V 5 bases and J 2 bases; bases outside gene matches: 6. The CDR3 nucleotides read TGTGCCAGCAGTCTGGGACTAGTGAACACAGATACGCAGTATTTT. Protein: CASSLGLVNTDTQYF.

The chain has TRBV2 and TRBJ1-3, with 10 bases fitting TRBD1. CDR1 SNHLY and CDR2 FYNNEI come from the germline V gene. The CDR3 is made up of 15 amino acids. The V gene end was trimmed by 6 bases and the J gene end by 3 bases; junction bases not matched to a gene: 5. The CDR3 DNA reads TGTGCCAGCAGACGACAGGGGGCAGGTGGAAACACCATATATTTT. Residues: CASRRQGAGGNTIYF.

The chain has TRBV5-4 and TRBJ2-1; maybe TRBD1 (6 bases). Per the germline V gene, CDR1 is SGHNT and CDR2 is YYREEE (reference sequence). V lost 6 bases to trimming and J lost 2 bases, with 18 bases between them. The CDR3 sequence is 16 residues long. For the CDR3, the DNA is TGTGCCAGCACCACTACCGCAGGGGCGGCCTACAATGAGCAGTTCTTC. Its protein product is CASTTTAGAAYNEQFF.

The V call is TRBV27, the J call TRBJ2-7; 7 positions match TRBD1. Trimming took 1 base from V and 6 from J; bases not matched to a gene: 12. The CDR3 extends over 16 amino acids. Germline CDR1 is MNHEY and CDR2 is SMNVEV (reference sequence). As DNA, the CDR3 is TGTGCCAGCAGTTTATACCTTGGGACAGCCGCTGGCGAGCAGTACTTC. Encoded protein: CASSLYLGTAAGEQYF.

This clone occurred once. The chain has TRBV7-9 and TRBJ2-1; maybe TRBD2 (5 bases). Germline-derived CDR1 and CDR2 are SEHNR and FQNEAQ (reference sequence). The CDR3 has 13 residues. Trimming stripped 5 bases from V and 8 bases from J, with 13 bases between. The CDR3 loop is CASSVRALDEQFF. For the CDR3, the DNA is TGTGCCAGCAGCGTGAGGGCTTTGGATGAGCAGTTCTTC.